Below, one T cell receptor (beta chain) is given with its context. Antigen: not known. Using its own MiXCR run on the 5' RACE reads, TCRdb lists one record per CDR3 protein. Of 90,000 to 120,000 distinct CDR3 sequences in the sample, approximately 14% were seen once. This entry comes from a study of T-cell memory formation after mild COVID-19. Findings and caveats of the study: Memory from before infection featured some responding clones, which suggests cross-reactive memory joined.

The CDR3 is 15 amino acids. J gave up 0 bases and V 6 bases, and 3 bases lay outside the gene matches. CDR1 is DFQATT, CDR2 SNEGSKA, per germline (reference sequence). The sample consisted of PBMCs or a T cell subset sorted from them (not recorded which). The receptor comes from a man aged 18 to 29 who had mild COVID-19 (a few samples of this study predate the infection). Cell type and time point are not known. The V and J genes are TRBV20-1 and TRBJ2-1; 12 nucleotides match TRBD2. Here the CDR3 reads CSAPSGGASYNEQFF. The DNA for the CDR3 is TGCAGTGCACCTAGCGGGGGGGCCTCCTACAATGAGCAGTTCTTC.